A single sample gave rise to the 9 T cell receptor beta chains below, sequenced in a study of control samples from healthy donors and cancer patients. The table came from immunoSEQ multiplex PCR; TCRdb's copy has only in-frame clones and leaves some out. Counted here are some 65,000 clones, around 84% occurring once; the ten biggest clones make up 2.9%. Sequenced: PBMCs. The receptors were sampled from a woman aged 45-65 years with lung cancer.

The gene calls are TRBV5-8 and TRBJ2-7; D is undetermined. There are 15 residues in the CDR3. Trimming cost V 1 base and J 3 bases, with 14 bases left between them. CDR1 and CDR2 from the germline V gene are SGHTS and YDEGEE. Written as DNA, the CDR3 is TGTGCCAGCAGCTTGAGGCCGGACCCCAACTACGAGCAGTACTTC. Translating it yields CASSLRPDPNYEQYF. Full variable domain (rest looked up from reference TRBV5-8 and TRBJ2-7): EAGVTQSPTHLIKTRGQQATLRCSPISGHTSVYWYQQALGLGLQFLLWYDEGEERNRGNFPPRFSGRQFPNYSSELNVNALELEDSALYLCASSLRPDPNYEQYFGPGTRLTVT.

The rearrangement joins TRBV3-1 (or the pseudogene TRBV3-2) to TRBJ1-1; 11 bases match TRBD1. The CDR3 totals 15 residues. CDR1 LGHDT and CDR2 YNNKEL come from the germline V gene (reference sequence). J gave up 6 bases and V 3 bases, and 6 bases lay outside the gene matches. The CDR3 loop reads CASSQLDRGLPEAFF. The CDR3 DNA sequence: TGTGCCAGCAGCCAGTTGGACAGGGGGCTACCTGAAGCTTTCTTT.

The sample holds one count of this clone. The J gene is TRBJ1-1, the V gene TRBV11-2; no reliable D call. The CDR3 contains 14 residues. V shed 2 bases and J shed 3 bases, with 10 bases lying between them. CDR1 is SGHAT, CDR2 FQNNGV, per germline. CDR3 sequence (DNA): TGTGCCAGCAGCTTAAAGGTTGGAGACACTGAAGCTTTCTTT. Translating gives CASSLKVGDTEAFF. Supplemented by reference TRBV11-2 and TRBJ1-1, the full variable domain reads EAGVAQSPRYKIIEKRQSVAFWCNPISGHATLYWYQQILGQGPKLLIQFQNNGVVDDSQLPKDRFSAERLKGVDSTLKIQPAKLEDSAVYLCASSLKVGDTEAFFGQGTRLTVV.

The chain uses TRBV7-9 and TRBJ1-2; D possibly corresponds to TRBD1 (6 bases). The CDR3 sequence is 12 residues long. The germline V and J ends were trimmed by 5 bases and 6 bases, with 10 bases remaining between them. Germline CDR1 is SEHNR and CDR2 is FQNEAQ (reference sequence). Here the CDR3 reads CASSARTDGYTF. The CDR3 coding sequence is TGTGCCAGCAGCGCCCGGACAGATGGCTACACCTTC.

CDR3 sequence: CASSLVGLARGDTQYF. CDR3 in DNA: TGTGCCAGCAGTCTTGTTGGACTCGCGAGAGGAGATACGCAGTATTTT. J is TRBJ2-3 and V is TRBV6-6, with a weak D call TRBD2 (5 bases). V lost 5 bases and J lost 5, with 20 bases in between. There are 16 residues in the CDR3. The germline gives CDR1 MNHNY, CDR2 SVGAGI (reference sequence).

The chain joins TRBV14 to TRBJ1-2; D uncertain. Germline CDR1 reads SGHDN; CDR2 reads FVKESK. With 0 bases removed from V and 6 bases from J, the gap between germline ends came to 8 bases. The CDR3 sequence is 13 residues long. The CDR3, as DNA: TGTGCCAGCAGCCAAGATCTGGGGAATGGCTACACCTTC. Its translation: CASSQDLGNGYTF. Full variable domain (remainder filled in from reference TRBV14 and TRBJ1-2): EAGVTQFPSHSVIEKGQTVTLRCDPISGHDNLYWYRRVMGKEIKFLLHFVKESKQDESGMPNNRFLAERTGGTYSTLKVQPAELEDSGVYFCASSQDLGNGYTFGSGTRLTVV.

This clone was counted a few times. CDR3 in amino acids: CASSEETGRGNTIYF. In nucleotides, the CDR3 is TGCGCCAGCAGTGAGGAGACAGGGCGTGGAAACACCATATATTTT. V is TRBV10-1 and J is TRBJ1-3; 7 bases match TRBD1. V shed 2 bases, J shed 3 bases, and the junction held 4 bases outside the gene matches. CDR3 length: 15 residues. Germline CDR1 is WNHNN and CDR2 is SYGVQD (reference sequence).

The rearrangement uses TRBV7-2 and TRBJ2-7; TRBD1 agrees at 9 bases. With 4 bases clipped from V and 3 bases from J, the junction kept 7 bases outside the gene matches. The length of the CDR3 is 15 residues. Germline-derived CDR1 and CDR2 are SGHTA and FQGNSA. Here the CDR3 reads CASSSPGQGSYEQYF. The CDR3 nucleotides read TGTGCCAGCAGCTCACCGGGACAGGGTAGCTACGAGCAGTACTTC.

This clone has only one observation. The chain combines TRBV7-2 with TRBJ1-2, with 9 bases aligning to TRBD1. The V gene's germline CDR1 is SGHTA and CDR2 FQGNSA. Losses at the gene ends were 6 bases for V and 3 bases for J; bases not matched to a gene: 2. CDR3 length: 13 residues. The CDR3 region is CASSRDRDYGYTF. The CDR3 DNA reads TGTGCCAGCAGTCGGGACAGGGACTATGGCTACACCTTC. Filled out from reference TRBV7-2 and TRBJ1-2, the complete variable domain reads GAGVSQSPSNKVTEKGKDVELRCDPISGHTALYWYRQSLGQGLEFLIYFQGNSAPDKSGLPSDRFSAERTGGSVSTLTIQRTQQEDSAVYLCASSRDRDYGYTFGSGTRLTVV.